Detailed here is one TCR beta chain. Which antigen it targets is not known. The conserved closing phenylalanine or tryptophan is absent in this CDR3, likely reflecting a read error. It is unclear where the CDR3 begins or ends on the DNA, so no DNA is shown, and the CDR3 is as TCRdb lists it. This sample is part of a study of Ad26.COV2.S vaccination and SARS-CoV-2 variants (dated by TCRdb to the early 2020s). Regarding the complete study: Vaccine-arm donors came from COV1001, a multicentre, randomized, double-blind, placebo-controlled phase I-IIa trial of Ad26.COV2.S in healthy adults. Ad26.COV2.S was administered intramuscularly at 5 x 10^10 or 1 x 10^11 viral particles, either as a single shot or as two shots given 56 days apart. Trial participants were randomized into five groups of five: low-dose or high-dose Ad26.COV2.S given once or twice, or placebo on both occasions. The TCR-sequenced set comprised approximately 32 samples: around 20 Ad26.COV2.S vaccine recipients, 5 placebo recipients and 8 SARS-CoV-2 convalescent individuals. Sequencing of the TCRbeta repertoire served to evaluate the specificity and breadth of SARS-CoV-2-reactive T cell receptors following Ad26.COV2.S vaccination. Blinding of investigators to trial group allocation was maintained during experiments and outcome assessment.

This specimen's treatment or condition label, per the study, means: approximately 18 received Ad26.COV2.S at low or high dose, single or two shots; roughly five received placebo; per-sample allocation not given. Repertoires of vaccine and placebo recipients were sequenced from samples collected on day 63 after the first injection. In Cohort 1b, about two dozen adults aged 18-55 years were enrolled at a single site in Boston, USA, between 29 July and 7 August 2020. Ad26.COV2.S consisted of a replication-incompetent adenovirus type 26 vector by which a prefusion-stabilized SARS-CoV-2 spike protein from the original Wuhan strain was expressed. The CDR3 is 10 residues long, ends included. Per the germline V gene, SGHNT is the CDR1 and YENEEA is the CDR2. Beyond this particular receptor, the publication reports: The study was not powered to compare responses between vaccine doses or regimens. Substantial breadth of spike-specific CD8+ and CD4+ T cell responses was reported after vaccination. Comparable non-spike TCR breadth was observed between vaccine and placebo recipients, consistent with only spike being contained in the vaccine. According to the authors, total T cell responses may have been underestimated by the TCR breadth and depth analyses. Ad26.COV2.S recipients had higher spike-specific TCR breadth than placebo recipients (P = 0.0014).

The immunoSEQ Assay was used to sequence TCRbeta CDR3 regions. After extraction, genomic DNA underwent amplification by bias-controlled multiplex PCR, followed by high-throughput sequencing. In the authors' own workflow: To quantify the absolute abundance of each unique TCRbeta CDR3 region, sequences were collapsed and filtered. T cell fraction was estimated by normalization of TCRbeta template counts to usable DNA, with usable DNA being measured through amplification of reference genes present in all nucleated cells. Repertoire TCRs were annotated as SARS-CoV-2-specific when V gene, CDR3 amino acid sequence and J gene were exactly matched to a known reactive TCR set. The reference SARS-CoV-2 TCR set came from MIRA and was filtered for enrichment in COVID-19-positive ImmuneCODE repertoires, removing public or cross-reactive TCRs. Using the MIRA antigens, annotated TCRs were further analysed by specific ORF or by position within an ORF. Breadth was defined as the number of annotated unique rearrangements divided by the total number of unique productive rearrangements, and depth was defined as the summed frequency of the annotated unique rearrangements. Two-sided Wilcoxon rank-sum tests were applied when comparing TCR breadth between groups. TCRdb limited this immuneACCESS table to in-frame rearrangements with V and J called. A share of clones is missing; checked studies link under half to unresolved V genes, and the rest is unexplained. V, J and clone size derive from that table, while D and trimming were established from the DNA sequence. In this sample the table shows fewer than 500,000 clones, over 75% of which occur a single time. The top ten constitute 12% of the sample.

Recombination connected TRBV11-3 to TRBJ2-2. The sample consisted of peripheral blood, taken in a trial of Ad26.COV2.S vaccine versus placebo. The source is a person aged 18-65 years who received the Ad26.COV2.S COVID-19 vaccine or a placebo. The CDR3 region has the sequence CASSHSVWGL.